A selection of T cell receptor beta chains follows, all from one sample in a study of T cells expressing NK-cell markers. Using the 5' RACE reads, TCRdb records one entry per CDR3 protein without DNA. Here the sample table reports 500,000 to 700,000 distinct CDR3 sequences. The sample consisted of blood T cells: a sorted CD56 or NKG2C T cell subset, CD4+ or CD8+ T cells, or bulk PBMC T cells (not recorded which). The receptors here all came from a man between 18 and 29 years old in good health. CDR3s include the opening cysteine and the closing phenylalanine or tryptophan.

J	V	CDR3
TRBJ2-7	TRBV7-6	CASSLGLPPDEQYF
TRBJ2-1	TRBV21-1	CVTRVGTSGRCNEQFF
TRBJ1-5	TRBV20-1	CSAREPGALQPQHF
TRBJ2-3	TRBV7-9	CASSAFKGDTQYF
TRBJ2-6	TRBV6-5	CASSWGANVLTF
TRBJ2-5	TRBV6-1	CASSPRLAGWQETQYF
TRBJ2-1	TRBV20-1	CSARGSGQGRNEQFF
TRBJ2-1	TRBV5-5	CASSGGPVSYNEQFF
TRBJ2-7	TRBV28	CASSLGAGSPREQYF
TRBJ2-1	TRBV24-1	CATSDHHSGRAKNEQFF
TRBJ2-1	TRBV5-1	CASSLNPQASSYNEQFF
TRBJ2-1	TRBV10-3	CAISEGLASWNEQFF
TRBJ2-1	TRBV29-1	CSVRTSGNSYNEQFF
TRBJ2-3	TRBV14	CASSARGFTQYF
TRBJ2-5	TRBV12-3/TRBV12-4	CASSPRLGGETQYF
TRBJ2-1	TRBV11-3	CASSSQLGLSGLRNEQFF
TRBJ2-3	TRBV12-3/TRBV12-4	CASSFGGVSVDTQYF
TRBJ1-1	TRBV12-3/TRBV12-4	CASKEGWDTEAFF
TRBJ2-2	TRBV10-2	CASSAASSTGELFF
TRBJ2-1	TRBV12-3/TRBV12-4	CASSFQGGLAGSNEQFF
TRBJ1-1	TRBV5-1	CASSLGTGGHRAFF
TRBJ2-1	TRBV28	CASSPPAVNEQFF
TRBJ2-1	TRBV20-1	CSALGAGYNEQFF
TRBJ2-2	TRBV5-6	CASSLGPTADTGELFF
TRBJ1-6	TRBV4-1	CASSQVAGGFLHF
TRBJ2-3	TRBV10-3	CAISESPWGGGDADTQYF
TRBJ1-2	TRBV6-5	CASSYFEGQGSVYGYTF
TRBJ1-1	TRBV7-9	CASSRLPGGTEAFF
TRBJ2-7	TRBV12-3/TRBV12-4	CASRIRDRGVEQYF
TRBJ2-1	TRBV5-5	CASSLGWVGVGRDEQFF
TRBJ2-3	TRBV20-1	CSARGGGGTDTQYF
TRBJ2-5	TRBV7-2	CASGEGWGIETQYF
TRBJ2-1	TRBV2	CASSERSVGNEQFF
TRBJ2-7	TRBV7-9	CASSLTEGLIEQYF